The rows below give T cell receptor beta chains drawn from one sample of a study of CD8+ T cells in alopecia areata. Data came from immunoSEQ multiplex PCR; TCRdb stores just in-frame clones and leaves some out. Counted here are about 200,000 clones, 50% to 60% occurring once; the ten biggest clones make up 3.3%. The material was CD4+ T cells sorted from blood, obtained at week 4, from a patient treated with tofacitinib. These receptors were collected from a human donor with alopecia areata. Both conserved end residues are trimmed from each CDR3.

TRBJ1-1 TRBV7-3 ASSLQGARTEAF
TRBJ1-4 TRBV29-1 SVRDGLNEKLF
TRBJ1-5 TRBV30 AWSAQNQPQH
TRBJ1-6 TRBV25-1 ASSDRGDRRYNSPLH
TRBJ2-2 TRBV7-9 ASSLERGTGELF
TRBJ2-1 TRBV29-1 SGRTAYNEQF
TRBJ2-5 TRBV5-4 ASSPAGGRGEETQY
TRBJ2-7 TRBV15 ATSRGLYYEQY
TRBJ1-3 TRBV6-5 ASRPKGVSGNTIY
TRBJ2-3 TRBV7-9 ASSFVAGPSTDTQY
TRBJ2-7 TRBV28 ASSLSSGENYEQY
TRBJ1-2 TRBV28 ASSLSGLPGYT
TRBJ2-3 TRBV4-2 ASSPRLEVDTQY
TRBJ2-2 TRBV4-1 ASSQGPAGGFTGELF
TRBJ2-4 TRBV2 ASSSGLRDIQY
TRBJ1-2 TRBV30 AWTRTGYGGYT
TRBJ2-7 TRBV5-1 ASSPWSGGSYEQY
TRBJ1-1 TRBV30 AWSGGRNTEAF
TRBJ1-5 TRBV6-6 ASSYDRSNQPQH
TRBJ2-6 TRBV5-1 ASSHDSSGANVLT
TRBJ2-4 TRBV29-1 SVVGANIQY
TRBJ1-2 TRBV29-1 SALRGGGYT
TRBJ2-2 TRBV5-1 ASKVILGAGELF
TRBJ2-2 TRBV5-1 ASSLNLGANTGELF
TRBJ1-6 TRBV25-1 ASSEGTGAPLH
TRBJ2-5 TRBV30 AWSVGGGIETQY
TRBJ2-5 TRBV2 ASRWTGRETQY
TRBJ1-6 TRBV7-2 ASSFANSPLH
TRBJ1-2 TRBV6-5 ASSNGQAKRPT
TRBJ2-5 TRBV7-7 ASSLRISGGARETQY
TRBJ1-1 TRBV4-1 ASSQVPPDRRDTEAF
TRBJ1-1 TRBV30 AGRRGISTEAF
TRBJ2-7 TRBV18 ASALRTGFEQY
TRBJ2-5 TRBV19 ASEDRVGETQY
TRBJ2-7 TRBV2 ASSGLAGIYEQY